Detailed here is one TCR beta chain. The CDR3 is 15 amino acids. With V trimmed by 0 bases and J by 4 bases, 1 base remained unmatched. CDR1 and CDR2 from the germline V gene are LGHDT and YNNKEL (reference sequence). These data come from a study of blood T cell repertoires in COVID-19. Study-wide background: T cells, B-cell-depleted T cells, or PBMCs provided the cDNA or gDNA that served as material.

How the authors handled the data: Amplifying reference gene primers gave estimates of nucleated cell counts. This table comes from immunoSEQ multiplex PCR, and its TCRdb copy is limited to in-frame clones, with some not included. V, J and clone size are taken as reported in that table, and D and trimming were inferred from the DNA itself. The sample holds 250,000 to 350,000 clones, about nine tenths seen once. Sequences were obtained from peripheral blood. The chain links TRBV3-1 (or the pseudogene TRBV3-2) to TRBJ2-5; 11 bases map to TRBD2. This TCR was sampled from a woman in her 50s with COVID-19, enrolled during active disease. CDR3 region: CASSQDGLAGETQYF. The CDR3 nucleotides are TGTGCCAGCAGCCAAGATGGACTAGCGGGAGAGACCCAGTACTTC.